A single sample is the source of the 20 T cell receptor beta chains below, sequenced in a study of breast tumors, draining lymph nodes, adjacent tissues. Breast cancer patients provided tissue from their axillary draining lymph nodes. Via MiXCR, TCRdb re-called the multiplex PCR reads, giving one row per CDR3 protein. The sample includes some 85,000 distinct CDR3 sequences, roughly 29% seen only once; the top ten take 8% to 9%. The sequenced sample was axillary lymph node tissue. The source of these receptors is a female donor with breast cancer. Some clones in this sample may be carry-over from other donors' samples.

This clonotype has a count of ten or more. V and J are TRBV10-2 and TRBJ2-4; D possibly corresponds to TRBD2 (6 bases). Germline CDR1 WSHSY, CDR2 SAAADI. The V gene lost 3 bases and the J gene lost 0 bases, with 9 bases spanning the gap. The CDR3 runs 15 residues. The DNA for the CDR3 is TGCGCCAGCAGTGAATCGGGACTAGCCAAAAACATTCAGTACTTC. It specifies CASSESGLAKNIQYF.

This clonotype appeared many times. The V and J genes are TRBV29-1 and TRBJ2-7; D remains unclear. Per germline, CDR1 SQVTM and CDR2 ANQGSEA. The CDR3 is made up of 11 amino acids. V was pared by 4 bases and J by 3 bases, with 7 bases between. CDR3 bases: TGCAGCGTTGGTTTGGGCTACGAGCAGTACTTC. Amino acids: CSVGLGYEQYF.

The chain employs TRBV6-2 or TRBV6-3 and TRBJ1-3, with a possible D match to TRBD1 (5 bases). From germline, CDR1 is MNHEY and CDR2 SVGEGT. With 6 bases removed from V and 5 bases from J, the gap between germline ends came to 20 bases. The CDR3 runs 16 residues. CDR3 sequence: CASRPRPGTGRNTIYF. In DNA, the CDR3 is TGTGCCAGCAGACCCCGCCCCGGGACGGGGAGAAACACCATATATTTT.

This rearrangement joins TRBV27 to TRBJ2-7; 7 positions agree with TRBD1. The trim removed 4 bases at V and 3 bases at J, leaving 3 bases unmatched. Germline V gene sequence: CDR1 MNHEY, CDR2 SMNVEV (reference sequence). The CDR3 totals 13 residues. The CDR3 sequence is CASSWTGDYEQYF. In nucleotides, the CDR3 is TGTGCCAGCAGTTGGACAGGAGACTACGAGCAGTACTTC.

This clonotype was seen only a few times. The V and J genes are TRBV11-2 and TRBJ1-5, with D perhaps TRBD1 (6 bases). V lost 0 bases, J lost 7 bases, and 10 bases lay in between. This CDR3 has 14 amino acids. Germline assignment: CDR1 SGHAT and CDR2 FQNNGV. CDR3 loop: CASSLDGGGQPQHF. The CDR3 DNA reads TGTGCCAGCAGCTTAGACGGGGGGGGCCAGCCCCAGCATTTT.

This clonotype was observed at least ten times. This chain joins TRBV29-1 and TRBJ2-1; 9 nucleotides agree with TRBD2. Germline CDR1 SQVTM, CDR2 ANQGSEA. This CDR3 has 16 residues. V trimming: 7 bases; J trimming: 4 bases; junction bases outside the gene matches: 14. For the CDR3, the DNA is TGCAGCGCTGTTCCGAAATTGCTAGCGGGATACAATGAGCAGTTCTTC. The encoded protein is CSAVPKLLAGYNEQFF.

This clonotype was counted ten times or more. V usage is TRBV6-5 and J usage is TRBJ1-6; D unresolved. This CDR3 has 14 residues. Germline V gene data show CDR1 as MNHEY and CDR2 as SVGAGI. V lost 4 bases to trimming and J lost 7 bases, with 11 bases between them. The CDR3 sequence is CASSWRYGNSPLHF. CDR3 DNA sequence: TGTGCCAGCAGTTGGAGATATGGCAATTCACCCCTCCACTTT.

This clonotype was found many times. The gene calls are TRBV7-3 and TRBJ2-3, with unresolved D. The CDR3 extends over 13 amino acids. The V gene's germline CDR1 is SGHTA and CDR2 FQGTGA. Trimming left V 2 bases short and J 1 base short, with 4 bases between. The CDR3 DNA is TGTGCCAGCAGCTTAGGACGCACAGATACGCAGTATTTT. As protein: CASSLGRTDTQYF.

As DNA, the CDR3 is TGTGCCAGCAGTTACAGGGGTTACTTTGCAGATACGCAGTATTTT. The encoded protein is CASSYRGYFADTQYF. The chain recombines TRBV27 with TRBJ2-3, with 7 bases fitting TRBD1. The CDR3 extends over 15 amino acids. The ends lost 4 bases at V and 4 bases at J; junction bases unmatched: 8. Germline V gene lookup returns CDR1 MNHEY and CDR2 SMNVEV (reference sequence).

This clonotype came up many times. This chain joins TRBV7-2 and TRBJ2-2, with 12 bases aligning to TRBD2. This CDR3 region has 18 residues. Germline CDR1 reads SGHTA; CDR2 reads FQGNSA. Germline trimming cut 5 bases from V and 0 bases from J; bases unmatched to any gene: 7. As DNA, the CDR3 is TGTGCCAGCAGCCGCCCGGGACTAGCGGGTCCGAACACCGGGGAGCTGTTTTTT. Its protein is CASSRPGLAGPNTGELFF.

The CDR3 is CASRQGGNQPQHF. CDR3 nucleotide sequence: TGTGCCAGCAGGCAGGGGGGCAATCAGCCCCAGCATTTT. The chain uses TRBV12-3 or TRBV12-4 and TRBJ1-5, with 7 bases fitting TRBD1. The CDR3 is 13 amino acids. V trimming: 6 bases; J trimming: 2 bases; junction bases outside the gene matches: 1.

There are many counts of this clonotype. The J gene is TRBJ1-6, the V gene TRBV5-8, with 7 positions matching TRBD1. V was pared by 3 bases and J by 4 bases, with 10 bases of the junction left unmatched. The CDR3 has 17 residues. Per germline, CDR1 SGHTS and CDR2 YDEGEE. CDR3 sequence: CASSSRVPGQYNSPLHF. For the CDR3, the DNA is TGTGCCAGCAGCTCCCGAGTACCGGGACAGTATAATTCACCCCTCCACTTT.

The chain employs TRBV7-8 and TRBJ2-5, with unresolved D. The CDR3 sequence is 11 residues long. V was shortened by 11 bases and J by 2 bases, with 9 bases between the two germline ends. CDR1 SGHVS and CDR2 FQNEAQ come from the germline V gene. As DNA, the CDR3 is TGTGCCGGTAGCCGACAAGAGACCCAGTACTTC. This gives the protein CAGSRQETQYF.

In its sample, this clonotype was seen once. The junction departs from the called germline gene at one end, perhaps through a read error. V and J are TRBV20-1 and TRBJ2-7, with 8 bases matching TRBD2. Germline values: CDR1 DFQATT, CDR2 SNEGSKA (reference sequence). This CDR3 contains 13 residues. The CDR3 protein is CSALRTSSYEQCF. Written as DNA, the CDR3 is TGCAGTGCCTTACGGACTAGCTCCTACGAGCAGTGCTTC.

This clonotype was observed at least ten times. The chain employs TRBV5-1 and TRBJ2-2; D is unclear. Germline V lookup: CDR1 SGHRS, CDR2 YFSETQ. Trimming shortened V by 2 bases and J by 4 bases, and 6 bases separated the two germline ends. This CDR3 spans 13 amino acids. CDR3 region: CASSLYITGELFF. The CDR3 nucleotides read TGCGCCAGCAGCTTATATATCACCGGGGAGCTGTTTTTT.

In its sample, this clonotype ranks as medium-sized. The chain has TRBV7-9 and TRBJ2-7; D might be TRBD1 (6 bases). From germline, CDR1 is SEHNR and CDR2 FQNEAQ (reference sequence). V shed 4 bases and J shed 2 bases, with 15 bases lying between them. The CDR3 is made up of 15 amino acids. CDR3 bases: TGTGCCAGCAGCTCCATTTCGGACAGCACCTACGAGCAGTACTTC. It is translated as CASSSISDSTYEQYF.

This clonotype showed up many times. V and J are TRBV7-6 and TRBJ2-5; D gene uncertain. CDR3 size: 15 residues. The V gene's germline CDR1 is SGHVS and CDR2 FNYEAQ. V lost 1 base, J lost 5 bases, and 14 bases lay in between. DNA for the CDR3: TGTGCCAGCAGCTTAGAGCCTGGGGTTCAGGAGACCCAGTACTTC. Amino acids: CASSLEPGVQETQYF.

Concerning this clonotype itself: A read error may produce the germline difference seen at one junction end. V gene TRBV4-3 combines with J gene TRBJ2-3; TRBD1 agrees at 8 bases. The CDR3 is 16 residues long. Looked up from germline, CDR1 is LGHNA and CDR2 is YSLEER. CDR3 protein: CASSARTGGRGHTRYF. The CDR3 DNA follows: TGCGCCAGCAGCGCACGTACAGGGGGTCGTGGACATACGCGGTATTTT.

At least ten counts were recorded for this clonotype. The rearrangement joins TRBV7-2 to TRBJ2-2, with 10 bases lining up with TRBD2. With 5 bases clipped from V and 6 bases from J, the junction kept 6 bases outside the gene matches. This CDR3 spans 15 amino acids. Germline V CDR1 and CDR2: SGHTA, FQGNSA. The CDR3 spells CASSRAGGVAGELFF. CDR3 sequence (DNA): TGTGCCAGCAGCCGAGCGGGAGGGGTCGCCGGGGAGCTGTTTTTT.

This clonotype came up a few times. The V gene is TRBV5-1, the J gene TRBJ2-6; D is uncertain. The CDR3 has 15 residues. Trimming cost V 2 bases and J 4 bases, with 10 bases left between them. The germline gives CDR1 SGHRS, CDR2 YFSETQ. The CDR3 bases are TGCGCCAGCAGCTTCGGACCCCCCGGGGCCAACGTCCTGACTTTC. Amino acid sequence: CASSFGPPGANVLTF.